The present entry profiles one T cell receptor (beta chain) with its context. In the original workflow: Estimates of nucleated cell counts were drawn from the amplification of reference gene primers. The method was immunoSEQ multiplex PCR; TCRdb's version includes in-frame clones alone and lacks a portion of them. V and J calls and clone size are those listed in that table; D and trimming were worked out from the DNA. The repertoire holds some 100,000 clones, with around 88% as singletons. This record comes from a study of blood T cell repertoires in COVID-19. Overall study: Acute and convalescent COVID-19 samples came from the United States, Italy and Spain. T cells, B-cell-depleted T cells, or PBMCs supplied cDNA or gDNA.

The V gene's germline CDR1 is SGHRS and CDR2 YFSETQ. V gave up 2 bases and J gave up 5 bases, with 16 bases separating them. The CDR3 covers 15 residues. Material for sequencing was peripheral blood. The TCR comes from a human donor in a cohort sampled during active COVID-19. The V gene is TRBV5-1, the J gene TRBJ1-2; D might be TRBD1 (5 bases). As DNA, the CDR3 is TGCGCCAGCAGCTTAGGGGACGGCGGGATATATGGCTACACCTTC. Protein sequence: CASSLGDGGIYGYTF.